The 4 T cell receptor beta chains below come from one sample, sequenced in a study of CD8 T cells in Susac syndrome. Random-hexamer reverse transcription was applied to roughly 0.5 to 1 ug RNA. TCRdb independently ran MiXCR on the immunoSEQ multiplex PCR reads; one entry per CDR3 protein. The sample lists under 350,000 distinct CDR3 sequences, about 90% occurring once. Source material: CD4+ T cells from PBMCs. The receptors shown here come from a human donor with multiple sclerosis.

This clonotype was seen a handful of times. This chain links TRBV5-1 with TRBJ2-7; D is undetermined. The V and J ends lost 0 bases and 4 bases respectively, with 8 bases between them. The CDR3 runs 13 residues. Germline V gene sequence: CDR1 SGHRS, CDR2 YFSETQ. CDR3 DNA: TGCGCCAGCAGCTTGGATCGTCGATACGAGCAGTACTTC. It translates to CASSLDRRYEQYF.

The chain links TRBV4-3 to TRBJ2-1; 12 positions agree with TRBD2. The CDR3 has 15 residues. The germline V gene has CDR1 LGHNA and CDR2 YSLEER. Trimming removed 5 bases from V and 9 bases from J; junction bases left unmatched: 8. The CDR3 DNA is TGCGCCAGCAGCGGCTACCTAGCGGGAGGGTCTGAGCAGTTCTTC. Its protein product is CASSGYLAGGSEQFF.

The V gene is TRBV5-1, the J gene TRBJ2-7; tentatively, D is TRBD2 (5 bases). Trimming shortened V by 5 bases and J by 7 bases, and 19 bases separated the two germline ends. The germline V gene has CDR1 SGHRS and CDR2 YFSETQ. This CDR3 contains 14 residues. In DNA, the CDR3 is TGCGCCAGCAGACTTGGAGGAGATGTATGGGAGCAGTACTTC. Protein sequence: CASRLGGDVWEQYF.

This chain connects TRBV14 to TRBJ2-5; TRBD1 might be the D (5 bases). Germline V lookup: CDR1 SGHDN, CDR2 FVKESK. The CDR3 is made up of 15 amino acids. The V end was cut by 0 bases, the J end by 3 bases, with 11 bases between. The CDR3: CASSQDNAREETQYF. As DNA, the CDR3 is TGTGCCAGCAGCCAAGATAATGCCAGGGAAGAGACCCAGTACTTC.